The next 27 T cell receptor beta chains were all read from a single sample in a study of T cell repertoires in cytomegalovirus infection. TCRdb redid the calling of the reads with MiXCR, one entry per CDR3 protein. Among some 440,000 distinct CDR3 sequences listed, around 32% were seen once. Sequenced sample: PBMCs. The receptors originated from a human donor in good health (CMV status not recorded). Some clones in this sample may be carry-over from other donors' samples.

V usage is TRBV23-1 and J usage is TRBJ1-6, with 7 bases fitting TRBD1. TRBV23-1 is noted as an ORF with a role that remains uncertain. The CDR3 totals 17 residues. J gave up 4 bases and V 1 base, and 7 bases lay outside the gene matches. CDR3 sequence: CASSQCGRDSYNSPLHF. CDR3 nucleotides: TGCGCCAGCAGTCAATGCGGACGGGACAGTTATAATTCACCCCTCCACTTT.

The V gene is TRBV19, the J gene TRBJ2-3; D perhaps matches TRBD1 (6 bases). This CDR3 has 16 amino acids. V was trimmed by 5 bases and J by 1 base, leaving 16 bases between them. In germline, CDR1 is LNHDA, CDR2 SQIVND (reference sequence). This chain's CDR3 is CASSLLGQTRTDTQYF. Here the CDR3 DNA reads TGTGCCAGTAGTCTCTTAGGACAGACCCGCACAGATACGCAGTATTTT.

This clonotype came up a few times. V and J are TRBV7-2 and TRBJ1-1, with D tentatively TRBD1 (6 bases). The germline V gene has CDR1 SGHTA and CDR2 FQGNSA. The CDR3 sequence is 16 residues long. Trimming took off 5 bases at V and 3 bases at J, with 19 bases between the two ends. This CDR3 reads CASSPTPGARDTEAFF. DNA of the CDR3: TGTGCCAGCAGCCCTACCCCAGGGGCACGGGACACTGAAGCTTTCTTT. The complete variable domain, with remaining parts taken from reference TRBV7-2 and TRBJ1-1, reads GAGVSQSPSNKVTEKGKDVELRCDPISGHTALYWYRQSLGQGLEFLIYFQGNSAPDKSGLPSDRFSAERTGGSVSTLTIQRTQQEDSAVYLCASSPTPGARDTEAFFGQGTRLTVV.

In this sample, this clonotype turned up a few times. The chain couples TRBV3-1 to TRBJ1-2, with TRBD1 as a possible D gene (6 bases). The CDR3 is 14 amino acids. Germline CDR1 LGHDT, CDR2 YNNKEL (reference sequence). V was shortened by 0 bases and J by 6 bases, with 11 bases between the two germline ends. The CDR3 nucleotides read TGTGCCAGCAGCCAAGACCGGACAGCGAATGGCTACACCTTC. Its translation is CASSQDRTANGYTF. Using reference TRBV3-1 and TRBJ1-2 for the parts outside the CDR3, the full variable domain is DTAVSQTPKYLVTQMGNDKSIKCEQNLGHDTMYWYKQDSKKFLKIMFSYNNKELIINETVPNRFSPKSPDKAHLNLHINSLELGDSAVYFCASSQDRTANGYTFGSGTRLTVV.

V usage is TRBV7-2 and J usage is TRBJ1-5, with a tentative D call TRBD1 (5 bases). Germline values: CDR1 SGHTA, CDR2 FQGNSA. This CDR3 region has 15 residues. V gave up 11 bases and J gave up 7 bases, with 24 bases separating them. CDR3 protein: CALSPYGQGGQPQHF. CDR3 coding DNA: TGTGCCCTCAGCCCCTACGGGCAGGGAGGGCAGCCCCAGCATTTT. The full variable domain, completed using reference TRBV7-2 and TRBJ1-5, is GAGVSQSPSNKVTEKGKDVELRCDPISGHTALYWYRQSLGQGLEFLIYFQGNSAPDKSGLPSDRFSAERTGGSVSTLTIQRTQQEDSAVYLCALSPYGQGGQPQHFGDGTRLSIL.

This clonotype showed up many times. The CDR3 loop is CASSIGGVNYGYTF. CDR3 nucleotides: TGTGCCAGCAGCATAGGGGGTGTGAACTATGGCTACACCTTC. The chain employs TRBV7-2 and TRBJ1-2, with a tentative D call TRBD1 (6 bases). Germline-derived CDR1 and CDR2 are SGHTA and FQGNSA. The CDR3 consists of 14 residues. Trimming shortened V by 5 bases and J by 2 bases, and 12 bases separated the two germline ends.

As DNA, the CDR3 is TGTGCCAGCAGTCCCCGGACAGGGGGAGGTGAAAAACTGTTTTTT. Protein: CASSPRTGGGEKLFF. The chain uses TRBV6-6 and TRBJ1-4; the match to TRBD1 covers 10 bases. J was trimmed by 7 bases and V by 5 bases; bases with no gene match: 7. This CDR3 has 15 amino acids. Germline-derived CDR1 and CDR2 are MNHNY and SVGAGI (reference sequence).

The chain joins TRBV6-6 to TRBJ1-5, with D uncertain. In germline, CDR1 is MNHNY, CDR2 SVGAGI (reference sequence). This CDR3 is built from 13 residues. The V gene lost 5 bases and the J gene lost 3 bases, with 8 bases spanning the gap. The CDR3 DNA reads as TGTGCCAGCAGTCCAGTTGTCAATCAGCCCCAGCATTTT. As protein: CASSPVVNQPQHF.

This clonotype was picked up many times. This rearrangement joins TRBV7-2 to TRBJ1-2, with 7 bases fitting TRBD1. J gave up 8 bases and V 6 bases, and 9 bases lay outside the gene matches. Germline V gene data show CDR1 as SGHTA and CDR2 as FQGNSA. The CDR3 extends over 13 amino acids. CDR3 DNA: TGTGCCAGCAGTCCTATGAGGGGGCAGGGCTACACCTTC. The encoded protein is CASSPMRGQGYTF. The full variable domain, in which reference TRBV7-2 and TRBJ1-2 provide the parts outside the CDR3, is GAGVSQSPSNKVTEKGKDVELRCDPISGHTALYWYRQSLGQGLEFLIYFQGNSAPDKSGLPSDRFSAERTGGSVSTLTIQRTQQEDSAVYLCASSPMRGQGYTFGSGTRLTVV.

This clonotype was seen only once. The junction and the germline gene differ at one end; a read error may be behind it. The chain links TRBV12-3 or TRBV12-4 to TRBJ1-1; D uncertain. CDR3 length equals 13 residues. The CDR3 spells CASSLVSNPEAFF. The CDR3 DNA sequence: TGTGCCAGCAGTTTGGTCTCGAACCCTGAAGCTTTCTTT.

This clonotype was seen repeatedly, ten times or more. The chain joins TRBV7-8 to TRBJ1-3; maybe TRBD1 (6 bases). This CDR3 has 13 amino acids. Germline V gene sequence: CDR1 SGHVS, CDR2 FQNEAQ. Trimming left V 2 bases short and J 8 bases short, with 10 bases between. The CDR3 reads CASSLNRVDTIYF. The CDR3 DNA follows: TGTGCCAGCAGCTTAAACAGGGTTGACACCATATATTTT.

This clonotype was seen ten or more times. The chain uses TRBV7-9 and TRBJ2-7; D unclear. Trimming stripped 3 bases from V and 4 bases from J, with 7 bases between. Germline loops: CDR1 SEHNR, CDR2 FQNEAQ (reference sequence). This CDR3 has 12 residues. Here the CDR3 reads CASSLMLYEQYF. In DNA form, the CDR3 reads TGTGCCAGCAGCTTGATGTTGTACGAGCAGTACTTC.

A note on this clonotype: This could be a read error, since a much larger clone is one nucleotide away. The rearrangement links TRBV6-1 to TRBJ2-1; D is tentatively TRBD1 or TRBD2 (5 bases each). Looked up from germline, CDR1 is MNHNS and CDR2 is SASEGT. The length of the CDR3 is 13 residues. CDR3 nucleotide sequence: TGTGCCAGCAGTCCCCCGGTGAGAGGGGCAGTGTTATTC. It translates to CASSPPVRGAVLF.

This clonotype was seen once. A much larger clone differs by one base, so this may be a read error. Likely a read error: the CDR3 ends without its conserved phenylalanine or tryptophan. The rearrangement links TRBV7-2 to TRBJ2-5; D remains unclear. This CDR3 contains 14 residues. Trimming stripped 4 bases from V and 1 base from J, with 10 bases between. The germline gives CDR1 SGHTA, CDR2 FQGNSA. The CDR3 DNA follows: TGTGCCAGCAGCTCCGGCTGGGGCCAAGAGACCCAGTACATC. It encodes CASSSGWGQETQYI.

This clonotype was observed a handful of times. The chain uses TRBV5-4 and TRBJ2-4; the D gene is possibly TRBD1 (5 bases). V was trimmed by 4 bases and J by 3 bases, leaving 11 bases between them. This CDR3 is built from 14 residues. Germline V gene lookup returns CDR1 SGHNT and CDR2 YYREEE (reference sequence). DNA for the CDR3: TGTGCCAGCAGCCCCGAAGGGGTCAAAAACATTCAGTACTTC. Its translation: CASSPEGVKNIQYF.

The chain carries TRBV6-6 and TRBJ1-4; 10 nucleotides align to TRBD1. Trimming cost V 8 bases and J 6 bases; bases outside gene matches: 9. There are 15 residues in the CDR3. Germline V CDR1 and CDR2: MNHNY, SVGAGI (reference sequence). The CDR3 DNA is TGTGCCAGCCAGGACAGGGGGAAGGTCGATGAAAAACTGTTTTTT. Encoded protein: CASQDRGKVDEKLFF.

As regards this clonotype: Because it lacks the conserved phenylalanine or tryptophan at the end, this CDR3 is likely a read error. CDR3 DNA: TGTGCCAGCAGCCAGAGGACCGGTGCCAATGAGCAGTTCTTA. Its translation is CASSQRTGANEQFL. The chain links TRBV7-6 to TRBJ2-1; D is ambiguous. Trimming stripped 5 bases from V and 6 bases from J, with 14 bases between. The germline CDR1 and CDR2 sequences are SGHVS and FNYEAQ. This CDR3 spans 14 amino acids.

This clonotype was seen only a few times. CDR3: CASSQTRDRFYEQYF. CDR3 coding DNA: TGCGCCAGCAGCCAGACCCGGGACAGGTTCTACGAGCAGTACTTC. This rearrangement joins TRBV4-3 to TRBJ2-7; TRBD1 aligns across 8 bases. With 3 bases clipped from V and 3 bases from J, the junction kept 7 bases outside the gene matches. Germline loops: CDR1 LGHNA, CDR2 YSLEER. The CDR3 is 15 amino acids.

This clonotype was detected a few times. The genes are TRBV15 and TRBJ2-1, with TRBD1 identical over 10 bases. This CDR3 is 17 amino acids long. Germline V gene sequence: CDR1 LNHNV, CDR2 YYDKDF (reference sequence). V shed 3 bases and J 10 bases; nucleotides not matched to a gene: 15. The DNA for the CDR3 is TGTGCCACCAGCAGCCCTCCGGGACAGGGGCGAGCAATCGAGCAGTTCTTC. Its translation is CATSSPPGQGRAIEQFF.

This clonotype was counted only a few times. The rearrangement uses TRBV4-1 and TRBJ2-3; 7 nucleotides line up with TRBD1. The junction had 12 bases not matched to a gene; V was cut back by 4 bases and J by 2 bases. This CDR3 region has 17 residues. Per the germline V gene, CDR1 is MGHRA and CDR2 is YSYEKL. The CDR3 reads CASSRSGQNLPTDTQYF. The CDR3 nucleotides read TGCGCCAGCAGCCGATCGGGACAGAATCTACCCACAGATACGCAGTATTTT.

The chain carries TRBV9 and TRBJ2-3; the D gene could be TRBD1 or TRBD2 (6 bases each). Germline V CDR1 and CDR2: SGDLS, YYNGEE. The length of the CDR3 is 16 residues. V was trimmed by 4 bases and J by 2 bases, leaving 17 bases between them. This CDR3 reads CASSLRGGEATDTQYF. The CDR3 nucleotides are TGTGCCAGCAGCCTCAGGGGAGGAGAGGCCACAGATACGCAGTATTTT.

This clonotype came up a few times. The chain uses TRBV4-1 and TRBJ2-1; TRBD2 agrees at 10 bases. This CDR3 contains 14 residues. Losses at the gene ends were 7 bases for V and 9 bases for J; bases not matched to a gene: 9. The germline V gene encodes CDR1 MGHRA and CDR2 YSYEKL. The DNA for the CDR3 is TGCGCCAGCATTGGAGAGCGGGGGGGGTCTGAGCAGTTCTTC. Amino acids: CASIGERGGSEQFF.

This clonotype appeared a few times. The chain has TRBV7-8 and TRBJ1-1; D ambiguous. Germline V gene lookup returns CDR1 SGHVS and CDR2 FQNEAQ. This CDR3 region has 15 residues. V was clipped by 5 bases and J by 1 base, with 14 bases between them. The CDR3 nucleotides are TGTGCCAGCAGCCCGCTAAGTGTGTCGAACACTGAAGCTTTCTTT. Translating it yields CASSPLSVSNTEAFF.

This chain connects TRBV5-6 to TRBJ1-5; TRBD1 matches at 9 bases. This CDR3 is built from 15 residues. The V gene end was trimmed by 4 bases and the J gene end by 3 bases; junction bases not matched to a gene: 5. Germline CDR1 is SGHDT and CDR2 is YYEEEE. CDR3 bases: TGTGCCAGCAGCGTCGACAGGGGGGACAATCAGCCCCAGCATTTT. Its translation is CASSVDRGDNQPQHF. Full variable domain (missing parts from reference TRBV5-6 and TRBJ1-5): DAGVTQSPTHLIKTRGQQVTLRCSPKSGHDTVSWYQQALGQGPQFIFQYYEEEERQRGNFPDRFSGHQFPNYSSELNVNALLLGDSALYLCASSVDRGDNQPQHFGDGTRLSIL.

CDR3 bases: TGTGCCAGCAGCTCGGGACTCAACTCCTACGAGCAGTACTTC. Translated: CASSSGLNSYEQYF. J is TRBJ2-7 and V is TRBV7-6; a weak D match, TRBD2 (6 bases). The V end was cut by 4 bases, the J end by 0 bases, with 10 bases between. The CDR3 has 14 residues. Germline CDR1 reads SGHVS; CDR2 reads FNYEAQ.

This clonotype has only a few counts. The rearrangement joins TRBV10-3 to TRBJ2-1; D is undetermined. Between the trimmed V and J ends, which lost 0 bases and 0 bases, there was a span of 9 bases. The CDR3 has 16 residues. Germline-derived CDR1 and CDR2 are ENHRY and SYGVKD. In DNA, the CDR3 is TGTGCCATCAGTGAGTCGAAGCCGAGCTCCTACAATGAGCAGTTCTTC. Protein sequence: CAISESKPSSYNEQFF.

This clonotype was recorded only once. The chain joins TRBV12-3 or TRBV12-4 to TRBJ2-3; TRBD1 might be the D (6 bases). The germline V and J ends were trimmed by 6 bases and 2 bases, with 15 bases remaining between them. The CDR3 is made up of 15 amino acids. CDR3 sequence: CASRLGQRYTDTQYF. CDR3 nucleotides: TGTGCCAGCAGACTTGGACAGAGATACACAGATACGCAGTATTTT.